These T cell receptor beta chains were read from a single sample in a study of cytomegalovirus exposure and HLA in healthy donors. Profiling relied on immunoSEQ multiplex PCR, and the TCRdb table lists in-frame clones only, not all of them. This table holds 75,000 to 85,000 clones. The sequencing input was PBMCs. These receptors originate from a man aged 18 to 30 in good health and CMV-seropositive. The CDR3 runs from the conserved cysteine through the conserved F or W. A D gene is named only where the DNA matches it firmly.

DNA | CDR3 | J | V | D
TGCGCCAGCAGCTTAGGTGCAGGGACTCAATTCTTC | CASSLGAGTQFF | TRBJ2-1 | TRBV5-1 | .
TGTGCCAGCAGCCCCCTGGGGGGGGGTCAGCCCCAGCATTTT | CASSPLGGGQPQHF | TRBJ1-5 | TRBV7-9 | .
TGTGCCAGCAGGCGGGACGGCACAGATACGCAGTATTTT | CASRRDGTDTQYF | TRBJ2-3 | TRBV6-6 | .
TGTGCCAGTAGTAACAGAGAGAACACTGAAGCTTTCTTT | CASSNRENTEAFF | TRBJ1-1 | TRBV19 | .
TGTGCCAGTAGTATTGGGGGAGGTTCCTACGAGCAGTACTTC | CASSIGGGSYEQYF | TRBJ2-7 | TRBV19 | .
TGTGCCTGGATAAGAGCGAGGGCTGGAAACACCATATATTTT | CAWIRARAGNTIYF | TRBJ1-3 | TRBV30 | .
TGCGCCAGCAGCCATCCCCGGGACAGGATGATCACCGGGGAGCTGTTTTTT | CASSHPRDRMITGELFF | TRBJ2-2 | TRBV4-1 | TRBD1
TGTGCCTGGAGGCCGGGAGAATATAATTCACCCCTCCACTTT | CAWRPGEYNSPLHF | TRBJ1-6 | TRBV30 | .
TGTGCCAGCGAGGGACAGCGGAACACTGAAGCTTTCTTT | CASEGQRNTEAFF | TRBJ1-1 | TRBV2 | TRBD1
TGCGCCAGCAGTAGCCAGGGCGAAGGGGAAAAACTGTTTTTT | CASSSQGEGEKLFF | TRBJ1-4 | TRBV5-1 | .
TGTGCCTGGACCACCGATGGAGGCACTGAAGCTTTCTTT | CAWTTDGGTEAFF | TRBJ1-1 | TRBV30 | .
TGTGCCAGCTCACCTGGACAGGGTGCTGAAGCTTTCTTT | CASSPGQGAEAFF | TRBJ1-1 | TRBV18 | TRBD1
TGTGCCACGCGGCGGGGGACTAGCGGGGGGGCCGGCGAGCAGTACTTC | CATRRGTSGGAGEQYF | TRBJ2-7 | TRBV28 | TRBD2
TGTGCCAGCGTGGGACAGGGTTCCTACAATGAGCAGTTCTTC | CASVGQGSYNEQFF | TRBJ2-1 | TRBV27 | TRBD1
TGTGCCAGCAGCCGTGGACACAGAGGAAACACCATATATTTT | CASSRGHRGNTIYF | TRBJ1-3 | TRBV7-2 | .
TGTGCCAGCAGTGCCGGGACAGGGGGTGATACGCAGTATTTT | CASSAGTGGDTQYF | TRBJ2-3 | TRBV6-1 | TRBD1
TGTGCCAGCAGTGGCCCTGGGGGCCTCCAGCCCCAGCATTTT | CASSGPGGLQPQHF | TRBJ1-5 | TRBV2 | .
TGTGCCAGCAGTCCCGGACAGGGTGGCAATGAGCAGTTCTTC | CASSPGQGGNEQFF | TRBJ2-1 | TRBV6-6 | TRBD1
TGTGCCAGCAGCCCGACCGGGACGGGAGGATCCCCGGACTATGGCTACACCTTC | CASSPTGTGGSPDYGYTF | TRBJ1-2 | TRBV11-2 | .
TGCGCCAGCAGTAAAGGGGGAATCGGTAGCACAGATACGCAGTATTTT | CASSKGGIGSTDTQYF | TRBJ2-3 | TRBV5-1 | .
TGTGCCAGCAGCTTAAGGACAGGGTCGAACACTGAAGCTTTCTTT | CASSLRTGSNTEAFF | TRBJ1-1 | TRBV11-2 | TRBD1
TGCGCCAGCAGCTTGGAAGGACTAGGTTCCTACAATGAGCAGTTCTTC | CASSLEGLGSYNEQFF | TRBJ2-1 | TRBV5-1 | TRBD2
TGTGCCAGCAGCTTGACAGGACTCTCGGCCCAGCATTTT | CASSLTGLSAQHF | TRBJ1-5 | TRBV7-8 | .
TGTGCCAGCAGTAAGTCCAGGGGAAGCACTGAAGCTTTCTTT | CASSKSRGSTEAFF | TRBJ1-1 | TRBV27 | .
TGTGCCTGGAGTGGGGGGGGCAATTTAGACGAGCAGTACTTC | CAWSGGGNLDEQYF | TRBJ2-7 | TRBV30 | .
TGTGCCAGCAGTTTATCAGACAGGAGCTCCTACGAGCAGTACTTC | CASSLSDRSSYEQYF | TRBJ2-7 | TRBV28 | .
TGTGCCAGTAGTACCCGACTAGCGGGAGGGCCGTACACCGGGGAGCTGTTTTTT | CASSTRLAGGPYTGELFF | TRBJ2-2 | TRBV19 | TRBD2
TGTGCCAGCAGTGAAAGACACGACCAGGAGACCCAGTACTTC | CASSERHDQETQYF | TRBJ2-5 | TRBV2 | .
TGCGCCAGCAGCCCAAGGACAGGCGACTCCTACGAGCAGTACTTC | CASSPRTGDSYEQYF | TRBJ2-7 | TRBV5-1 | TRBD1
TGTGCCAGCAGCGGCATTGCAACTAATGAAAAACTGTTTTTT | CASSGIATNEKLFF | TRBJ1-4 | TRBV5-6 | .
TGTGCCAGCGGGGGGACAGGGGCAGACGAGCAGTACTTC | CASGGTGADEQYF | TRBJ2-7 | TRBV18 | TRBD1
TGTGCCAGCAGTTTCTACAGGGGGCCTGGAAACACCATATATTTT | CASSFYRGPGNTIYF | TRBJ1-3 | TRBV28 | TRBD1
TGTGCCAGCAGGACCAGCGGGGGCGGCCAAGAGACCCAGTACTTC | CASRTSGGGQETQYF | TRBJ2-5 | TRBV6-1 | TRBD2
TGTGCCAGCAGTGACAGGGGGAGCTCTGGGGCCAACGTCCTGACTTTC | CASSDRGSSGANVLTF | TRBJ2-6 | TRBV6-4 | .
TGTGCCAGCTCACCCCCGAGGCCTACTAGCGGGAGGTACCAAGAGACCCAGTACTTC | CASSPPRPTSGRYQETQYF | TRBJ2-5 | TRBV18 | TRBD2
TGTGCCAGCAGTTCGAGGGGGAGTGCTTTCTTT | CASSSRGSAFF | TRBJ1-1 | TRBV27 | .
TGTGCCAGTAGTCCTGGGACAGGCTATGGCTACACCTTC | CASSPGTGYGYTF | TRBJ1-2 | TRBV19 | TRBD1
TGTGCCAGCAGACCCGACAGGGGGCCTAGTGAAAAACTGTTTTTT | CASRPDRGPSEKLFF | TRBJ1-4 | TRBV28 | TRBD1
TGTGCCAGCAGCAACGGACAGGGCACGAACACTGAAGCTTTCTTT | CASSNGQGTNTEAFF | TRBJ1-1 | TRBV7-9 | TRBD1
TGTGCCAGCAGCTCCACATACAGGTTCTTTAGCAATCAGCCCCAGCATTTT | CASSSTYRFFSNQPQHF | TRBJ1-5 | TRBV13 | .
TGTGCTAGCAGCTTTTCGACAGCGTACCAAGAGACCCAGTACTTC | CASSFSTAYQETQYF | TRBJ2-5 | TRBV7-7 | .
TGTGCCAGCAGTGTAATGTACACTGAAGCTTTCTTT | CASSVMYTEAFF | TRBJ1-1 | TRBV2 | .
TGTGCCTGGACCCGAGGGAGGAATAACTATGGCTACACCTTC | CAWTRGRNNYGYTF | TRBJ1-2 | TRBV30 | .
TGCGCCAGCAGCCATATGCCCGCGCAGGGAAACTATGGCTACACCTTC | CASSHMPAQGNYGYTF | TRBJ1-2 | TRBV5-1 | .
TGTGCCAGCAGCTTATGGAGGCAGGGGGCGTACGAGCAGTACTTC | CASSLWRQGAYEQYF | TRBJ2-7 | TRBV7-9 | TRBD1
TGTGCCAGCAGCTTAGGGACAGGACCTAGCAATCAGCCCCAGCATTTT | CASSLGTGPSNQPQHF | TRBJ1-5 | TRBV7-9 | TRBD1
TGTGCCAGCAGTCCTCGGACAGGGCAAAACGGGGACACTGAAGCTTTCTTT | CASSPRTGQNGDTEAFF | TRBJ1-1 | TRBV7-9 | TRBD1
TGCAGCGTCCGGACAGACTGGAACACTGAAGCTTTCTTT | CSVRTDWNTEAFF | TRBJ1-1 | TRBV29-1 | .
TGTGCCAGCAGCTTGGGCGGGATGGCAGATACGCAGTATTTT | CASSLGGMADTQYF | TRBJ2-3 | TRBV7-9 | .
TGTGCCAGTAGTATTCAGGGTCTAGCTGGGGCCAACGTCCTGACTTTC | CASSIQGLAGANVLTF | TRBJ2-6 | TRBV19 | .
TGTGCCAGCAGCCGCGATACGATGGAGACCCAGTACTTC | CASSRDTMETQYF | TRBJ2-5 | TRBV5-6 | .
TGTGCCAGCAGTGCCCCCGGGTTTCCTGGGGCCAACGTCCTGACTTTC | CASSAPGFPGANVLTF | TRBJ2-6 | TRBV28 | .
TGTGCCAGCATGGCGACAGGGGGGAACACTGAAGCTTTCTTT | CASMATGGNTEAFF | TRBJ1-1 | TRBV2 | TRBD1
TGCGCCAGCAGCCCAGGGGCCAGAGATACGCAGTATTTT | CASSPGARDTQYF | TRBJ2-3 | TRBV4-1 | .
TGTGCCAGCCAAGCGGCAGGAGGGGCCTACGAGCAGTACTTC | CASQAAGGAYEQYF | TRBJ2-7 | TRBV2 | .
TGCACCAGCAGCCCTAGTGCGGGGGAGCGGGACTCCTACGAGCAGTACTTC | CTSSPSAGERDSYEQYF | TRBJ2-7 | TRBV1 | .
TGTGCCAGCAGCCACTGGGCGGGCACCCGCCCCATGAACACTGAAGCTTTCTTT | CASSHWAGTRPMNTEAFF | TRBJ1-1 | TRBV7-3 | .